Listed here are 19 T cell receptor beta chains from one sample, sequenced in a study of cytomegalovirus exposure and HLA in healthy donors. 60 Vbeta and 13 Jbeta primers were used in PCR. The repertoire was sequenced with immunoSEQ multiplex PCR; TCRdb's copy has only in-frame clones and lacks some. Here the sample table reports 70,000 or so clones. Sequenced: PBMCs. These receptors came from a female donor in good health and CMV-seropositive.

This sequence joins TRBV7-6 and TRBJ2-7; the match to TRBD2 covers 14 bases. Germline CDR1 is SGHVS and CDR2 is FNYEAQ. V lost 4 bases, J lost 6 bases, and 5 bases stayed unmatched. There are 15 residues in the CDR3. CDR3 region: CASSSGLAGGSEQYF. DNA of the CDR3: TGTGCCAGCAGCTCCGGACTAGCGGGGGGTAGCGAGCAGTACTTC. The full variable domain, in which reference TRBV7-6 and TRBJ2-7 provide the parts outside the CDR3, is GAGVSQSPRYKVTKRGQDVALRCDPISGHVSLYWYRQALGQGPEFLTYFNYEAQQDKSGLPNDRFSAERPEGSISTLTIQRTEQRDSAMYRCASSSGLAGGSEQYFGPGTRLTVT.

This chain connects TRBV30 to TRBJ1-2; D might be TRBD1 (5 bases). Germline CDR1 reads GTSNPN; CDR2 reads SVGIG (reference sequence). Deletions cut 3 bases from V and 8 bases from J, with 19 bases between. The CDR3 loop spans 14 amino acids. The CDR3 DNA is TGTGCCTGGAGGATGGGCGCAGGGACTATGGGCTACACCTTC. This sequence encodes CAWRMGAGTMGYTF.

The J gene is TRBJ2-7, the V gene TRBV6-6, with 7 bases that match TRBD1. CDR1 and CDR2 from the germline V gene are MNHNY and SVGAGI (reference sequence). The CDR3 runs to 15 residues. The junction had 6 bases not matched to a gene; V was cut back by 2 bases and J by 2 bases. This CDR3 reads CASSYLGQSTYEQYF. The CDR3 nucleotides read TGTGCCAGCAGTTACCTGGGACAGTCGACCTACGAGCAGTACTTC.

This chain uses TRBV27 with TRBJ1-5, with unresolved D. CDR3 length: 16 amino acids. Trimming left V 0 bases short and J 0 bases short, with 9 bases between. CDR1 and CDR2 from the germline V gene are MNHEY and SMNVEV (reference sequence). CDR3 sequence reads: CASSLSAVASNQPQHF. Written as DNA, the CDR3 is TGTGCCAGCAGTTTATCTGCGGTTGCTAGCAATCAGCCCCAGCATTTT.

The chain joins TRBV6-1 to TRBJ2-7; tentative D call: TRBD1 (5 bases). Germline CDR1 is MNHNS and CDR2 is SASEGT. The CDR3 extends over 13 amino acids. Deletions cut 8 bases from V and 0 bases from J, with 11 bases between. DNA of the CDR3: TGTGCCAGCCGGACACAAAGCTCCTACGAGCAGTACTTC. It yields the protein CASRTQSSYEQYF.

The V and J genes are TRBV5-1 and TRBJ1-1; 8 bases match TRBD1. The germline V gene has CDR1 SGHRS and CDR2 YFSETQ. This CDR3 has 14 residues. The trim removed 3 bases at V and 5 bases at J, leaving 6 bases unmatched. The CDR3 region has the DNA TGCGCCAGCAGCTCCGGACAGGGAGGAACTGAAGCTTTCTTT. The encoded protein is CASSSGQGGTEAFF.

The V gene is TRBV5-6, the J gene TRBJ2-7; D uncertain. The germline gives CDR1 SGHDT, CDR2 YYEEEE. The V gene lost 4 bases and the J gene lost 3 bases, with 17 bases spanning the gap. There are 15 residues in the CDR3. The DNA for the CDR3 is TGTGCCAGCAGCCCCCAGCACAGATTATTCTACGAGCAGTACTTC. This codes for CASSPQHRLFYEQYF.

The chain joins TRBV7-9 to TRBJ1-2; D gene ambiguous. This CDR3 contains 9 residues. Trimming removed 9 bases at V and 12 bases at J, with 11 bases between. Germline V CDR1 and CDR2: SEHNR, FQNEAQ (reference sequence). The CDR3 DNA sequence: TGTGCCAGTCGGCCTCGGGACACCTTC. As protein: CASRPRDTF. Supplemented by reference TRBV7-9 and TRBJ1-2, the full variable domain reads DTGVSQNPRHKITKRGQNVTFRCDPISEHNRLYWYRQTLGQGPEFLTYFQNEAQLEKSRLLSDRFSAERPKGSFSTLEIQRTEQGDSAMYLCASRPRDTFGSGTRLTVV.

This chain links TRBV7-6 with TRBJ1-4; weak D call: TRBD1 (5 bases). In germline, CDR1 is SGHVS, CDR2 FNYEAQ. The CDR3 totals 13 residues. V was clipped by 8 bases and J by 7 bases, with 14 bases between them. The CDR3 DNA reads TGTGCCAGCTCCACCCAGGGTGGTGAAAAACTGTTTTTT. Translation: CASSTQGGEKLFF.

The chain carries TRBV19 and TRBJ2-3; 7 nucleotides align to TRBD1. Trimming at V came to 4 bases and at J to 0 bases, leaving 1 base not matched to a gene. The germline V gene encodes CDR1 LNHDA and CDR2 SQIVND (reference sequence). CDR3 size: 14 residues. The CDR3 nucleotides are TGTGCCAGTAGTAGGGACAGAAGCACAGATACGCAGTATTTT. Translated: CASSRDRSTDTQYF.

The CDR3 nucleotides are TGTGCCAGCTCACGTCAGACTAGCGGGGCTAGCACAGATACGCAGTATTTT. Protein product: CASSRQTSGASTDTQYF. The V call is TRBV18, the J call TRBJ2-3; 11 nucleotides line up with TRBD2. The V segment lost 4 bases and the J segment 0 bases; nucleotides outside the gene matches: 6. CDR3 length: 17 amino acids. Germline V gene sequence: CDR1 KGHSH, CDR2 LQKENI.

DNA for the CDR3: TGTGCCAGCAGCTGGGATTCCGGGACAGATAATGGCTACACCTTC. Translating it yields CASSWDSGTDNGYTF. The rearrangement joins TRBV7-2 to TRBJ1-2, with 7 nucleotides matching TRBD1. Germline V lookup: CDR1 SGHTA, CDR2 FQGNSA. The length of the CDR3 is 15 residues. The junction had 11 bases not matched to a gene; V was cut back by 4 bases and J by 6 bases. The complete variable domain, with remaining parts taken from reference TRBV7-2 and TRBJ1-2, reads GAGVSQSPSNKVTEKGKDVELRCDPISGHTALYWYRQSLGQGLEFLIYFQGNSAPDKSGLPSDRFSAERTGGSVSTLTIQRTQQEDSAVYLCASSWDSGTDNGYTFGSGTRLTVV.

The CDR3, as DNA: TGTGCCAGTAGTATGGACATAGCGGGAGCTCAGGAGACCCAGTACTTC. It encodes CASSMDIAGAQETQYF. The gene calls are TRBV19 and TRBJ2-5, with TRBD2 identical over 9 bases. This CDR3 has 16 residues. V gave up 3 bases and J gave up 5 bases; unmatched junction bases: 10. Germline assignment: CDR1 LNHDA and CDR2 SQIVND (reference sequence).

The chain joins TRBV7-9 to TRBJ1-1, with D possibly TRBD1 on 6 matching bases. Deletions cut 4 bases from V and 0 bases from J, with 18 bases between. The CDR3 consists of 17 residues. The germline CDR1 and CDR2 sequences are SEHNR and FQNEAQ (reference sequence). This chain's CDR3 is CASSSSRGGDLNTEAFF. The CDR3 DNA is TGTGCCAGCAGCTCGTCCCGAGGGGGGGATTTGAACACTGAAGCTTTCTTT.

The CDR3 spells CASSLPKGYASGNTIYF. The CDR3 region has the DNA TGTGCCAGCAGTTTGCCGAAGGGGTACGCCTCTGGAAACACCATATATTTT. This chain uses TRBV28 with TRBJ1-3; a possible D gene is TRBD1 (5 bases). V shed 3 bases and J shed 0 bases, with 15 bases lying between them. This CDR3 has 17 residues. Looked up from germline, CDR1 is MDHEN and CDR2 is SYDVKM.

This chain uses TRBV9 with TRBJ1-3, with D uncertain. The V end was cut by 0 bases, the J end by 2 bases, with 6 bases between. This CDR3 has 14 amino acids. Germline V gives CDR1 SGDLS, CDR2 YYNGEE. The CDR3 loop is CASSVGTAGNTIYF. For the CDR3, the DNA is TGTGCCAGCAGCGTAGGTACAGCTGGAAACACCATATATTTT.

This chain connects TRBV28 to TRBJ2-7; the match to TRBD2 covers 9 bases. Germline CDR1 MDHEN, CDR2 SYDVKM. This CDR3 is 13 amino acids long. Trimming removed 10 bases from V and 7 bases from J; junction bases left unmatched: 11. CDR3 protein: CATLAGPSGEQYF. The CDR3 bases are TGTGCCACCCTAGCGGGACCGTCGGGGGAGCAGTACTTC.

This chain joins TRBV4-2 and TRBJ2-5; TRBD2 agrees at 12 bases. Germline CDR1 and CDR2: LGHNA and YNFKEQ. The CDR3 extends over 17 amino acids. J gave up 4 bases and V 0 bases, and 6 bases lay outside the gene matches. DNA for the CDR3: TGTGCCAGCAGCCAAGAAGGCGCGACTAGCGGGAGAGAGACCCAGTACTTC. Residues: CASSQEGATSGRETQYF.

The rearrangement joins TRBV7-2 to TRBJ2-7, with a weak D call TRBD2 (6 bases). CDR1 SGHTA and CDR2 FQGNSA come from the germline V gene. The CDR3 runs to 15 residues. V dropped 3 bases and J dropped 2 bases, with 14 bases sitting between them. The CDR3 sequence: CASSFRGGVTYEQYF. CDR3 DNA: TGTGCCAGCAGCTTCCGTGGCGGGGTAACCTACGAGCAGTACTTC.